This T cell receptor (beta chain) was recorded in a study of CD8 T cells in ankylosing spondylitis. TCRdb fed the 5' RACE reads into MiXCR, producing one record per CDR3 protein. The sample gives roughly 700,000 distinct CDR3 sequences, 15% to 20% of which show up once; roughly a fifth is in the top ten. This clonotype came up a few times. The target antigen is unknown. Study conclusions and caveats: Apparently characteristic of ankylosing spondylitis blood was a TCR beta motif (about 8 highly homologous variants).

The V gene lost 1 base and the J gene lost 7 bases, with 12 bases spanning the gap. The germline V gene encodes CDR1 SGHKS and CDR2 YYEKEE (reference sequence). This CDR3 comprises 15 residues. J is TRBJ1-6 and V is TRBV5-5; D possibly corresponds to TRBD1 (5 bases). The source of this sequence is a male donor with ankylosing spondylitis. Sequencing input: blood, either unsorted or a sorted T cell fraction (not recorded which). The CDR3 bases are TGTGCCAGCAGCTTGACGGGGCTTTCCAATTCACCCCTCCACTTT. It codes for CASSLTGLSNSPLHF.